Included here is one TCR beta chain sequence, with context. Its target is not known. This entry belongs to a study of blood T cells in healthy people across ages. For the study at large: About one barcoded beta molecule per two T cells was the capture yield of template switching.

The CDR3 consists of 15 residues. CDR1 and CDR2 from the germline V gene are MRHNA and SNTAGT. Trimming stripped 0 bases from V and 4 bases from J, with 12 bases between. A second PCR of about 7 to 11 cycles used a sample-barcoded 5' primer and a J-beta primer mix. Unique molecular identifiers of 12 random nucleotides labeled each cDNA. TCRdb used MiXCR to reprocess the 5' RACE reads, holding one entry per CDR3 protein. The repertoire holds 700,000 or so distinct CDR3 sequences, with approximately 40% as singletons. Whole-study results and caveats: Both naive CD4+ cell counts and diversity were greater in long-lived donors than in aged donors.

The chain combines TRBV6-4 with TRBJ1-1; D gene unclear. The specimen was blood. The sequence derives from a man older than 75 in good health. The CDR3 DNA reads TGTGCCAGCAGTGACTCCGGAGCATCCGGCACTGAAGCTTTCTTT. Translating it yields CASSDSGASGTEAFF.